This T cell receptor beta chain was identified in a study of blood T cell repertoires in COVID-19. The data were produced by immunoSEQ multiplex PCR, yet TCRdb's version contains in-frame clones alone and is incomplete. The repertoire holds 350,000 to 450,000 clones, with 85% to 90% as singletons. The CDR3 is 15 residues long. With V trimmed by 4 bases and J by 6 bases, 8 bases remained unmatched. CDR1 is MGHDK and CDR2 is SYGVNS in the germline V gene. The rearrangement joins TRBV25-1 to TRBJ1-3; 8 bases are shared with TRBD1. The clonotype was recovered from a man younger than 40 who had recovered from COVID-19. The sample comprised PBMCs or T cells enriched from blood (not recorded which). This CDR3 is CASSGGQEWENTIYF. The CDR3 bases are TGTGCCAGCAGTGGGGGACAGGAATGGGAAAACACCATATATTTT.